This paragraph covers one T cell receptor beta chain sequence. The antigen is unknown. This sequence may be a read error, since a much larger clone differs from it by one base. It is likely a read error, because the conserved phenylalanine at the end of the CDR3 is missing. CDR3 length: 15 amino acids. Germline V gene data show CDR1 as MDHEN and CDR2 as SYDVKM. V was clipped by 7 bases and J by 6 bases, with 16 bases between them. The data were obtained in a study of vaccination and CD4 T cells after COVID-19. On the study more broadly: After nasal swab PCR-confirmed SARS-CoV-2, roughly ten convalescents had mild disease and one severe. Spike peptides, overlapping and drawn from SARS-CoV-2, HCoV-NL63, HCoV-OC43 and HCoV-229E, were used to stimulate cells.

The Oncomine TCR Beta short-read assay was applied to DNA of cultured CD4+ T cells. TCRdb ran MiXCR on the PCR reads and lists one entry per CDR3 protein. The data contain about 4,500 distinct CDR3 sequences, about a fifth of them singletons. Treatment here: roughly 11-day PBMC culture with coronavirus spike peptide pools or control peptides (ViraFEST assay). Expanded clonotypes were found by TCR sequencing after peptide-pool stimulation (ViraFEST). Peptide pools at around 10 ug/ml, together with roughly 10 IU/ml IL-2, were added to cultures of roughly 2.1 million PBMCs per well. The sample was CD4+ T cells from blood, cultured in vitro, taken after SARS-CoV-2 vaccination. This receptor was obtained from a human donor who had recovered from COVID-19. J is TRBJ1-6 and V is TRBV28; a weak D match, TRBD1 (6 bases). The CDR3 DNA sequence: TGTGCCAGCACTCCCGGGGGCTTACGTAATTCACCCCTCCACCTT. Protein sequence: CASTPGGLRNSPLHL.